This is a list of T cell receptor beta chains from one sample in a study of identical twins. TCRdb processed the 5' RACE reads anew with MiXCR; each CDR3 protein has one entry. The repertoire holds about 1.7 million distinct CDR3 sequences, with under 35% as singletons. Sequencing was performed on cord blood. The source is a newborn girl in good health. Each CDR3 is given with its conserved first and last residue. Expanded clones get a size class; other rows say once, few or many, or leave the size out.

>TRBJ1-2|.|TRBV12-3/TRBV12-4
CASSLAMGIGGYTF
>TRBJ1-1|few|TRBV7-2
CASSLVLQNTEAFF
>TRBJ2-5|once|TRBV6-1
CASSAPFYAQYF
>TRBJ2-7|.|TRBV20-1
CSARGTSGGNYEQYF
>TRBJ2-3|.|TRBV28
CASRPRQGVTDTRYF
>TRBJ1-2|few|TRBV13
CASSPRGVGYGYTF
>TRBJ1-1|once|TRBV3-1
CASREQGIGTEAFF
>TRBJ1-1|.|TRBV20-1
CSAQTGGAGTEAFF
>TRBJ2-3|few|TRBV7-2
CASSFRARDTQYF
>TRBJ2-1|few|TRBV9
CASSVAVGSGSSNEQFF
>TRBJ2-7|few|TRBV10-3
CATETGSSYEQYF
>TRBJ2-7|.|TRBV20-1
CSARVGTYNEQYF
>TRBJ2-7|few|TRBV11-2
CASSPGQGGVGEQYF
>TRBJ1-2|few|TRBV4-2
CASSQVRDRGWGYGYTF
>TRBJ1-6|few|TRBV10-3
CAIRASNSPLHF
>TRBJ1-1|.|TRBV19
CASSMSQGYEAFF
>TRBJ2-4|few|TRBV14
CASSQIGSGSQNIQYF
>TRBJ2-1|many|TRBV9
CASSVGTGSSYNEQFF
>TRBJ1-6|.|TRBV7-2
CASSSNGRNNSPLHF
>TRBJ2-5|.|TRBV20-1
CGARDVRGQETQYF
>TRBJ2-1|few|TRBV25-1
CASRPTWDRGSYNEQFF
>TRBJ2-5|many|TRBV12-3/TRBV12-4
CASSWTVLETQYF
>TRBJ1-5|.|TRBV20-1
CSARDVGFGNQPQHF
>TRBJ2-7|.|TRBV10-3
CATSEGLAGGGSYEQYF
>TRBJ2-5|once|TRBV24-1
CATSDYGTSRAYNEQYF
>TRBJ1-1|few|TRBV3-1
CASSQSDRGLNTEAFF
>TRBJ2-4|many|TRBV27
CASSGAAQGGKNIQYF
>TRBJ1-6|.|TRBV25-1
CASSESSVKEGGGSYNSPIHF
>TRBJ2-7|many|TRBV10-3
CAISETGQPSSYEQYF
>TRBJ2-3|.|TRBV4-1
CASRELGLGTDTQYF
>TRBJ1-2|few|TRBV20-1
CSASSDKGPYGYTF
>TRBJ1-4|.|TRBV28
CASSPDRRREKLFF
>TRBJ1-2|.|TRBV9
CASSETTGGYGYTF
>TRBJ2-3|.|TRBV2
CARREQGDTQYF
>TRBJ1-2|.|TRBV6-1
CASTGQGYDYTF
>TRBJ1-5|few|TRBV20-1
CSASEGATNQPQHF
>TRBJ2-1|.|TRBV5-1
CASSLELAGDREQFF
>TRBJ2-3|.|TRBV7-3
CASSGTGTYTDTQYF
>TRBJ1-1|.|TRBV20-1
CSARDRGHIGAFF
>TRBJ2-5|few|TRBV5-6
CASSLDDAGETQYF
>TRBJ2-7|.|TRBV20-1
CSARDSAGYEQYF
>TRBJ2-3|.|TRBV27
CASSRSPRTAQDTQYF
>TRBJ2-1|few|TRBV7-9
CASSLARVSVYNEQFF
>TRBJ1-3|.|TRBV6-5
CAITGGSGNTIYF
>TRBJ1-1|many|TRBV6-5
CASRRQGTEAFF
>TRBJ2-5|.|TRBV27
CASSLFQEETQYF
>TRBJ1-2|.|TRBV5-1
CASSDQGARNYGCTF
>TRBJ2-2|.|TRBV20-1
CSATTSGGGGELFF
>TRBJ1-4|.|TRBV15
CATSREDGEKLFF
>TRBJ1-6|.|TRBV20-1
CSARAGASSYNSPLHF
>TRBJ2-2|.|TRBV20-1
CSARAGRVNTGELFF
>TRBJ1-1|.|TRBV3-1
CASSPMDGTEAFF
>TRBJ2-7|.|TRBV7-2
CASSLRGTSGRYNGQYF